These T cell receptor beta chains were read from a single sample in a study of cytomegalovirus exposure and HLA in healthy donors. Profiled with immunoSEQ multiplex PCR; TCRdb holds only in-frame clones, not every one. The sample shows some 30,000 clones, and around 3.4% sits with its ten largest clones. Sample: PBMCs. The receptors were sampled from a man between 35 and 55 years old in good health and CMV-seronegative. Both conserved end residues are part of each CDR3.

j_gene: TRBJ2-7
v_gene: TRBV18
CDR3aa: CASSLGQGAYEQYF

j_gene: TRBJ2-7
v_gene: TRBV28
CDR3aa: CASSPHPGQGSYEQYF

j_gene: TRBJ2-7
v_gene: TRBV5-1
CDR3aa: CASSPDPAGSSGYEQYF

j_gene: TRBJ2-7
v_gene: TRBV5-6
CDR3aa: CASSLAGVHEQYF

j_gene: TRBJ2-7
v_gene: TRBV15
CDR3aa: CATSRDNGGSYEQYF

j_gene: TRBJ2-1
v_gene: TRBV19
CDR3aa: CASSILSSGRDEQFF

j_gene: TRBJ2-3
v_gene: TRBV19
CDR3aa: CASQELAGFTDTQYF

j_gene: TRBJ2-5
v_gene: TRBV5-1
CDR3aa: CASSTSGSQETQYF

j_gene: TRBJ1-1
v_gene: TRBV19
CDR3aa: CASKGQPNTEAFF

j_gene: TRBJ1-2
v_gene: TRBV29-1
CDR3aa: CSVLQGAGGYTF

j_gene: TRBJ1-5
v_gene: TRBV19
CDR3aa: CASNRGQLNQPQHF

j_gene: TRBJ2-7
v_gene: TRBV28
CDR3aa: CASSPSGTGSYEQYF

j_gene: TRBJ2-2
v_gene: TRBV9
CDR3aa: CASSVGAGSGELFF

j_gene: TRBJ1-2
v_gene: TRBV30
CDR3aa: CAWLDTWLNYGYTF

j_gene: TRBJ1-4
v_gene: TRBV5-1
CDR3aa: CASSTQPRQGAGEKLFF

j_gene: TRBJ2-7
v_gene: TRBV19
CDR3aa: CASSKASGSSYEQYF